The clone carrying this TCR beta chain was observed a handful of times. Its matching antigen is unknown. The data belong to a study of T-cell memory formation after mild COVID-19. Overall study context: TCR clusters were mostly donor specific.

The study's findings and limits: Pre-infection memory contained some responding clones, which suggested that cross-reactive memory had joined.

A 5'RACE reaction primed in the constant segment made cDNA libraries of TCR alpha and TCR beta, and these carried sample barcodes and UMIs. TCRdb called the 5' RACE reads again in MiXCR, with one record for every CDR3 protein. The sample includes 300,000 to 400,000 distinct CDR3 sequences, approximately 15% of them seen just once. Germline V lookup: CDR1 SGHNT, CDR2 YYREEE (reference sequence). The J segment lost 4 bases and the V segment lost 4 bases, leaving 7 bases of the junction unmatched. The length of the CDR3 is 14 residues. The TCR sequence derives from a man between 18 and 29 years old who had mild COVID-19 (a few samples of this study predate the infection). Cell type and time point are not known. The sample comprised PBMCs or a T cell subset sorted from them (not recorded which). The chain joins TRBV5-4 to TRBJ2-5; 7 bases align to TRBD1. CDR3: CASSARQGGETQYF. CDR3 nucleotide sequence: TGTGCCAGCAGCGCCCGACAGGGTGGAGAGACCCAGTACTTC.